The 22 T cell receptor beta chains below come from one sample, sequenced in a study of blood T cell repertoires in COVID-19. Profiled with immunoSEQ multiplex PCR; TCRdb holds only in-frame clones, not every one. This table has over 100,000 clones, approximately 81% appearing once. Material: peripheral blood. Receptors originate from a man between 40 and 49 years old with acute or convalescent COVID-19.

This clone appeared once. The chain carries TRBV6-2 or TRBV6-3 and TRBJ1-5, with TRBD1 as a possible D gene (5 bases). CDR1 and CDR2 from the germline V gene are MNHEY and SVGEGT. V dropped 0 bases and J dropped 7 bases, with 10 bases sitting between them. This CDR3 is built from 14 residues. The CDR3 sequence: CASSYSMGGQPQHF. The CDR3 bases are TGTGCCAGCAGTTACTCAATGGGGGGACAGCCCCAGCATTTT.

This clone was picked up one time. CDR3 sequence (DNA): TGTGCCAGCAGCTCCTTCGGCGGGGGATTCCGGGGCACCGGGGAGCTGTTTTTT. It codes for CASSSFGGGFRGTGELFF. This rearrangement joins TRBV7-2 to TRBJ2-2; 7 bases map to TRBD2. This CDR3 region has 18 residues. Unmatched junction bases numbered 15, after V lost 4 bases and J lost 4 bases. The germline CDR1 and CDR2 sequences are SGHTA and FQGNSA.

The V and J genes are TRBV5-4 and TRBJ2-5; 9 bases are a match to TRBD2. This CDR3 has 17 residues. Per germline, CDR1 SGHNT and CDR2 YYREEE (reference sequence). V lost 0 bases to trimming and J lost 2 bases; unmatched junction nucleotides: 8. CDR3 in DNA: TGTGCCAGCAGCTTGGCCTCGCGTAGCGGGGGACAAGAGACCCAGTACTTC. It specifies CASSLASRSGGQETQYF. Drawing the rest from reference TRBV5-4 and TRBJ2-5, the complete variable domain is ETGVTQSPTHLIKTRGQQVTLRCSSQSGHNTVSWYQQALGQGPQFIFQYYREEENGRGNFPPRFSGLQFPNYSSELNVNALELDDSALYLCASSLASRSGGQETQYFGPGTRLLVL.

V and J are TRBV18 and TRBJ1-6; maybe TRBD1 (6 bases). The CDR3 length is 16 residues. The germline CDR1 and CDR2 sequences are KGHSH and LQKENI. V was pared by 6 bases and J by 0 bases, with 12 bases between. In nucleotides, the CDR3 is TGTGCCAGCTCTCCCAGGGGAAGCTCCTATAATTCACCCCTCCACTTT. This gives the protein CASSPRGSSYNSPLHF.

The CDR3: CASSGGQGSYNEQFF. DNA of the CDR3: TGCGCCAGCAGCGGGGGACAGGGCTCCTACAATGAGCAGTTCTTC. V gene TRBV5-1 combines with J gene TRBJ2-1; TRBD1 matches at 9 bases. The CDR3 is 15 amino acids. Losses at the gene ends were 4 bases for V and 0 bases for J; bases not matched to a gene: 2. Germline V lookup: CDR1 SGHRS, CDR2 YFSETQ.

This chain's CDR3 is CASSKDRGGGELFF. DNA for the CDR3: TGTGCCAGCAGTAAGGACCGCGGGGGTGGGGAGCTGTTTTTT. This sequence joins TRBV2 and TRBJ2-2, with TRBD2 identical over 7 bases. The V gene end was trimmed by 5 bases and the J gene end by 8 bases; junction bases not matched to a gene: 8. The CDR3 is made up of 14 amino acids. The V gene's germline CDR1 is SNHLY and CDR2 FYNNEI.

This clone has more than one count but fewer than ten. This sequence joins TRBV11-3 and TRBJ2-2, with 10 bases that match TRBD2. V lost 5 bases to trimming and J lost 8 bases; unmatched junction nucleotides: 5. CDR3 size: 14 residues. Germline CDR1 is SGHNT and CDR2 is YENEEA. CDR3 DNA sequence: TGTGCCAGCAGCCCGGCGACTAGCGGGGGGGAGCTGTTTTTT. It is translated as CASSPATSGGELFF. The full variable domain, in which reference TRBV11-3 and TRBJ2-2 provide the parts outside the CDR3, is EAGVVQSPRYKIIEKKQPVAFWCNPISGHNTLYWYLQNLGQGPELLIRYENEEAVDDSQLPKDRFSAERLKGVDSTLKIQPAELGDSAVYLCASSPATSGGELFFGEGSRLTVL.

Only one count was recorded for this clone. This chain links TRBV5-1 with TRBJ2-2; D call uncertain. The ends were cut back, 7 bases at V and 6 bases at J, with 7 bases in the middle. Germline-derived CDR1 and CDR2 are SGHRS and YFSETQ. The CDR3 has 11 residues. The CDR3 here is CASRVSGELFF. As DNA, the CDR3 is TGCGCCAGCCGCGTATCCGGGGAGCTGTTTTTT. Looking up the rest from reference TRBV5-1 and TRBJ2-2 gives the full variable domain: KAGVTQTPRYLIKTRGQQVTLSCSPISGHRSVSWYQQTPGQGLQFLFEYFSETQRNKGNFPGRFSGRQFSNSRSEMNVSTLELGDSALYLCASRVSGELFFGEGSRLTVL.

This clone was picked up a small number of times. The germline gene is not matched at one end of the junction; a read error may be the cause. The chain links TRBV7-3 to TRBJ1-5; 8 bases line up with TRBD1. Germline V CDR1 and CDR2: SGHTA, FQGTGA. The CDR3 has 13 amino acids. CDR3 amino acids: CASSITGGQPQHF. The CDR3 bases are TGTGCCAGCAGCATAACAGGGGGACAGCCCCAGCATTTT.

This chain links TRBV5-1 with TRBJ1-6, with D possibly TRBD1 on 6 matching bases. The V end was cut by 0 bases, the J end by 7 bases, with 11 bases between. Germline V gives CDR1 SGHRS, CDR2 YFSETQ. This CDR3 comprises 15 residues. In DNA, the CDR3 is TGCGCCAGCAGCTTGGGAACAGGGACCAATTCACCCCTCCACTTT. It specifies CASSLGTGTNSPLHF.

This clone has a single count. The rearrangement uses TRBV2 and TRBJ2-3, with TRBD1 matching 7 bases. This CDR3 contains 13 residues. Germline CDR1 and CDR2: SNHLY and FYNNEI. Trimming at V came to 10 bases and at J to 2 bases, leaving 6 bases not matched to a gene. The CDR3 is CATGQAYTDTQYF. CDR3 DNA sequence: TGTGCCACAGGACAGGCTTACACAGATACGCAGTATTTT.

The V call is TRBV10-3, the J call TRBJ1-6, with 12 bases that match TRBD1. In germline, CDR1 is ENHRY, CDR2 SYGVKD. The CDR3 has 19 amino acids. J was trimmed by 1 base and V by 6 bases; bases with no gene match: 10. The DNA for the CDR3 is TGTGCCATCAGGGCAGCGGGACAGGGGGCTTTATCCTATAATTCACCCCTCCACTTT. This translates into CAIRAAGQGALSYNSPLHF.

The genes are TRBV5-4 and TRBJ2-3; TRBD1 aligns across 11 bases. Germline V gene data show CDR1 as SGHNT and CDR2 as YYREEE (reference sequence). This CDR3 has 12 amino acids. V gave up 4 bases and J gave up 14 bases; unmatched junction bases: 6. As DNA, the CDR3 is TGTGCCAGCAGCCCGGGACAGGGGGTGCGGTATTTT. Its protein is CASSPGQGVRYF.

The genes are TRBV4-3 and TRBJ2-7; 11 bases agree with TRBD1. The CDR3 length is 17 residues. V trimming: 0 bases; J trimming: 7 bases; junction bases outside the gene matches: 11. The germline V gene encodes CDR1 LGHNA and CDR2 YSLEER. The CDR3 DNA follows: TGCGCCAGCAGCCAAGATCTAGAGGGACAGGGGGAGGGGGAGCAGTACTTC. Protein sequence: CASSQDLEGQGEGEQYF.

The chain combines TRBV5-1 with TRBJ1-1; D uncertain. CDR3 length: 15 amino acids. The V gene lost 0 bases and the J gene lost 3 bases, with 12 bases spanning the gap. Germline loops: CDR1 SGHRS, CDR2 YFSETQ. CDR3 residues: CASSLDPGLDTEAFF. For the CDR3, the DNA is TGCGCCAGCAGCTTGGACCCTGGCCTAGACACTGAAGCTTTCTTT.

CDR3 in DNA: TGTGCCAGCAGCGACAGCCAGCAGTTCTTC. This sequence encodes CASSDSQQFF. The chain links TRBV7-9 to TRBJ2-1, with D possibly matching TRBD1 (5 bases). The CDR3 length is 10 residues. V gave up 5 bases and J gave up 11 bases, with 7 bases separating them. CDR1 is SEHNR and CDR2 is FQNEAQ in the germline V gene (reference sequence).

V gene TRBV5-1 combines with J gene TRBJ1-1, with D uncertain. Germline CDR1 reads SGHRS; CDR2 reads YFSETQ. Trimming cost V 1 base and J 5 bases, with 12 bases left between them. The CDR3 has 14 amino acids. DNA of the CDR3: TGCGCCAGCAGCTTGAACCCAGGTTCGACTGAAGCTTTCTTT. Its translation is CASSLNPGSTEAFF. Combining the CDR3 with reference TRBV5-1 and TRBJ1-1 gives the whole variable domain KAGVTQTPRYLIKTRGQQVTLSCSPISGHRSVSWYQQTPGQGLQFLFEYFSETQRNKGNFPGRFSGRQFSNSRSEMNVSTLELGDSALYLCASSLNPGSTEAFFGQGTRLTVV.

CDR3 in DNA: TGTGCCAGCAGCCTGTGGAGGACAGGGGGCGAAAAACTGTTTTTT. Protein: CASSLWRTGGEKLFF. The chain recombines TRBV25-1 with TRBJ1-4; 11 bases fit TRBD1. V shed 6 bases and J 8 bases; nucleotides not matched to a gene: 8. This CDR3 is built from 15 residues. Per the germline V gene, CDR1 is MGHDK and CDR2 is SYGVNS.

With regard to this clone: Its ends do not fully match the called genes, so a read error is possible. V and J are TRBV20-1 and TRBJ2-1, with D unresolved. The germline V gene has CDR1 DFQATT and CDR2 SNEGSKA (reference sequence). This CDR3 is built from 10 residues. The CDR3 DNA reads as TGCAGTGCAAGAGACGATGAGCAGTTCTTC. Translation gives CSARDDEQFF.

The rearrangement links TRBV19 to TRBJ2-6, with D maybe TRBD1 (6 bases). Trimming left V 5 bases short and J 0 bases short, with 14 bases between. The CDR3 extends over 17 amino acids. Germline CDR1 is LNHDA and CDR2 is SQIVND (reference sequence). CDR3 residues: CASSSQGTPSGANVLTF. CDR3 DNA: TGTGCCAGTAGTTCACAGGGTACGCCCTCTGGGGCCAACGTCCTGACTTTC.

The chain uses TRBV6-5 and TRBJ2-5; 9 nucleotides agree with TRBD2. The ends lost 5 bases at V and 5 bases at J; junction bases unmatched: 6. This CDR3 is built from 14 residues. The germline gives CDR1 MNHEY, CDR2 SVGAGI. The CDR3 sequence is CASSTLAGDETQYF. The CDR3 DNA reads as TGTGCCAGCAGTACATTAGCGGGAGACGAGACCCAGTACTTC.

V is TRBV2 and J is TRBJ2-2; D call uncertain. The CDR3 sequence is 12 residues long. Looked up from germline, CDR1 is SNHLY and CDR2 is FYNNEI. Trimming took 6 bases from V and 6 from J, leaving 8 bases between them. In DNA, the CDR3 is TGTGCCAGCAGCCTCGGTCCCGGGGAGCTGTTTTTT. Residues: CASSLGPGELFF.